Below, 18 T cell receptor beta chains from the same sample are listed, as sequenced in a study of T cells in Graves' hyperthyroidism and ophthalmopathy. The source material, RNA transcripts, was used to amplify TCR beta CDR3 regions. First-round RT-PCR targeting the TCR CDR3 was performed with the HTBI primer set. From the multiplex PCR reads, TCRdb called clonotypes with MiXCR, one entry per CDR3 protein. The sample comprises 650,000 to 800,000 distinct CDR3 sequences, approximately 42% of which are singletons, and 7% to 7.5% rests with the top ten. Sequencing was done on a sample of peripheral blood or thyroid tissue (not recorded which). Every receptor here comes from an adult man with Graves' disease, either hyperthyroidism or ophthalmopathy (not recorded which).

The chain couples TRBV5-1 to TRBJ2-6; TRBD1 matches 10 bases. Germline V lookup: CDR1 SGHRS, CDR2 YFSETQ. The CDR3 totals 16 residues. Trimming cost V 5 bases and J 0 bases; bases outside gene matches: 2. Here the CDR3 DNA reads TGCGCCAGCAGTTGGACAGGGGGCTCTGGGGCCAACGTCCTGACTTTC. Its translation is CASSWTGGSGANVLTF.

The chain uses TRBV10-3 and TRBJ2-2, with 12 positions matching TRBD2. Trimming removed 5 bases from V and 6 bases from J; junction bases left unmatched: 10. CDR1 is ENHRY and CDR2 is SYGVKD in the germline V gene. CDR3 length equals 17 residues. CDR3 DNA sequence: TGTGCCATCAGTTTTGTGACTAGCGGGAGTCGTGCCGGGGAGCTGTTTTTT. Amino acid sequence: CAISFVTSGSRAGELFF.

In regard to this clonotype: The CDR3 does not end in the conserved phenylalanine or tryptophan, so this is likely a read error. The rearrangement uses TRBV9 and TRBJ2-7, with D possibly TRBD2 on 5 matching bases. The CDR3 has 18 residues. The ends were cut back, 4 bases at V and 4 bases at J, with 27 bases in the middle. Germline V CDR1 and CDR2: SGDLS, YYNGEE. CDR3 in amino acids: CASSLTSSHPTSGYEQYS. The CDR3 DNA reads as TGTGCCAGCAGCTTAACTTCGTCACACCCGACCTCGGGGTACGAGCAGTACTCC.

J is TRBJ1-2 and V is TRBV7-9, with D maybe TRBD1 (5 bases). Per germline, CDR1 SEHNR and CDR2 FQNEAQ (reference sequence). The CDR3 loop spans 13 amino acids. V lost 1 base, J lost 6 bases, and 9 bases lay in between. CDR3 nucleotides: TGTGCCAGCAGCTTAGTGGGGGGGAATGGCTACACCTTC. Its protein product is CASSLVGGNGYTF.

This chain connects TRBV29-1 to TRBJ1-6; 7 bases agree with TRBD1. The CDR3 sequence is 15 residues long. Germline V gene lookup returns CDR1 SQVTM and CDR2 ANQGSEA. Germline trimming cut 7 bases from V and 8 bases from J; bases unmatched to any gene: 14. The CDR3 loop is CSAPEGAGIDSPLHF. The CDR3 DNA is TGCAGCGCACCCGAGGGGGCAGGGATCGATTCACCCCTCCACTTT.

V and J are TRBV5-1 and TRBJ1-6; tentatively, D is TRBD1 (5 bases). This CDR3 has 17 amino acids. The germline V gene has CDR1 SGHRS and CDR2 YFSETQ. Trimming shortened V by 0 bases and J by 11 bases, and 21 bases separated the two germline ends. Here the CDR3 DNA reads TGCGCCAGCAGCTTGGCCCCTGGGGCAGCAGATAAGGCACCCCTCCACTTT. This sequence encodes CASSLAPGAADKAPLHF.

The CDR3 nucleotides are TGTGCCAGTAGTATATTTACAGGGGAAAATCAGCCCCAGCATTTT. Translated: CASSIFTGENQPQHF. The gene calls are TRBV19 and TRBJ1-5; 7 bases are shared with TRBD1. Germline loops: CDR1 LNHDA, CDR2 SQIVND (reference sequence). The trim removed 2 bases at V and 4 bases at J, leaving 5 bases unmatched. This CDR3 contains 15 residues.

This clonotype was detected ten times or more. The rearrangement links TRBV6-5 to TRBJ1-5; D possibly corresponds to TRBD1 (6 bases). The CDR3 is 16 amino acids. V shed 2 bases and J shed 0 bases, with 11 bases lying between them. Germline CDR1 MNHEY, CDR2 SVGAGI. CDR3 region: CASSYLTGVSNQPQHF. In DNA, the CDR3 is TGTGCCAGCAGTTACCTGACAGGAGTTAGCAATCAGCCCCAGCATTTT.

The CDR3 nucleotides read TGCAGTGCTAGACCGGCTAGCGGGAGTCTGGGGACGGCGGAGACCCAGTACTTC. Translation gives CSARPASGSLGTAETQYF. V is TRBV20-1 and J is TRBJ2-5; 10 nucleotides match TRBD2. V shed 2 bases, J shed 5 bases, and the junction held 17 bases outside the gene matches. The CDR3 covers 18 residues. Germline assignment: CDR1 DFQATT and CDR2 SNEGSKA (reference sequence).

This sequence joins TRBV7-4 and TRBJ1-2; 7 bases agree with TRBD1. This CDR3 spans 17 amino acids. With 5 bases clipped from V and 0 bases from J, the junction kept 12 bases outside the gene matches. The germline V gene encodes CDR1 SGHVT and CDR2 SQSDAQ. Here the CDR3 reads CASSRGAPGQTNYGYTF. In DNA, the CDR3 is TGTGCCAGCAGCCGAGGAGCTCCGGGACAGACTAACTATGGCTACACCTTC.

This clonotype was seen once. The conserved closing phenylalanine or tryptophan is absent in this CDR3, likely reflecting a read error. The DNA is omitted, as the CDR3 cannot be located on it reliably, and the CDR3 follows TCRdb's listing. The rearrangement uses TRBV25-1 and TRBJ1-4. The CDR3 is made up of 10 amino acids, end residues included. The germline gives CDR1 MGHDK, CDR2 SYGVNS. CDR3: CASSEFKGSS.

As concerns this clonotype: One end of the junction does not line up with germline, which may come from a read error. The rearrangement links TRBV10-3 to TRBJ2-2, with D perhaps matching TRBD1 (6 bases). This CDR3 is built from 16 residues. CDR1 is ENHRY and CDR2 is SYGVKD in the germline V gene. As DNA, the CDR3 is TGTGCCAGCAGTAGCTACAGGGTGCGGGACACCGGGGAGCTGTTTTTT. Translation gives CASSSYRVRDTGELFF.

The chain links TRBV7-9 to TRBJ2-7; 12 bases agree with TRBD2. Germline values: CDR1 SEHNR, CDR2 FQNEAQ (reference sequence). J lost 6 bases, V lost 3 bases, and 18 bases had no gene match. The CDR3 is made up of 19 amino acids. The CDR3 spells CASSLRLPTGRLAGVEQYF. The CDR3 region has the DNA TGTGCCAGCAGCTTGCGGCTACCGACAGGGCGACTAGCGGGGGTCGAGCAGTACTTC.

The table lists this clonotype with a few counts. This rearrangement joins TRBV9 to TRBJ1-2, with 9 bases lining up with TRBD1. This CDR3 region has 16 residues. V gave up 4 bases and J gave up 6 bases; unmatched junction bases: 13. Germline V gives CDR1 SGDLS, CDR2 YYNGEE. The CDR3 sequence is CASSQFRDRVPHGYTF. The CDR3 DNA follows: TGTGCCAGCAGCCAATTTCGGGACAGGGTTCCTCATGGCTACACCTTC.

The chain is built from TRBV7-8 and TRBJ1-2, with D perhaps TRBD1 (6 bases). Germline CDR1 is SGHVS and CDR2 is FQNEAQ. Trimming pared 2 bases from V and 1 base from J, leaving 11 bases between. This CDR3 region has 15 residues. CDR3 region: CASSLSGGFNYGYTF. Here the CDR3 DNA reads TGTGCCAGCAGCTTAAGCGGGGGCTTTAACTATGGCTACACCTTC.

This clonotype was observed a few times. The genes are TRBV7-9 and TRBJ2-7; 10 positions match TRBD2. The V gene's germline CDR1 is SEHNR and CDR2 FQNEAQ (reference sequence). Trimming at V came to 6 bases and at J to 0 bases, leaving 5 bases not matched to a gene. The length of the CDR3 is 15 residues. CDR3 residues: CASSKLAGGSYEQYF. The CDR3 region has the DNA TGTGCCAGCAGTAAGTTAGCGGGAGGCTCCTACGAGCAGTACTTC.

The chain couples TRBV5-1 to TRBJ2-3, with D possibly being TRBD1 (6 bases). CDR3 length: 16 amino acids. Trimming removed 4 bases from V and 1 base from J, with 16 bases in between. Germline lookup yields CDR1 SGHRS and CDR2 YFSETQ. The CDR3 loop reads CASSPGTLRGTDTQYF. CDR3 nucleotide sequence: TGCGCCAGCAGCCCGGGGACACTAAGAGGCACAGATACGCAGTATTTT.

This rearrangement joins TRBV6-5 to TRBJ1-3; D call uncertain. The CDR3 is 12 amino acids. V was clipped by 2 bases and J by 8 bases, with 7 bases between them. Looked up from germline, CDR1 is MNHEY and CDR2 is SVGAGI. The CDR3 is CASSYAMDTIYF. As DNA, the CDR3 is TGTGCCAGCAGTTACGCCATGGACACCATATATTTT.